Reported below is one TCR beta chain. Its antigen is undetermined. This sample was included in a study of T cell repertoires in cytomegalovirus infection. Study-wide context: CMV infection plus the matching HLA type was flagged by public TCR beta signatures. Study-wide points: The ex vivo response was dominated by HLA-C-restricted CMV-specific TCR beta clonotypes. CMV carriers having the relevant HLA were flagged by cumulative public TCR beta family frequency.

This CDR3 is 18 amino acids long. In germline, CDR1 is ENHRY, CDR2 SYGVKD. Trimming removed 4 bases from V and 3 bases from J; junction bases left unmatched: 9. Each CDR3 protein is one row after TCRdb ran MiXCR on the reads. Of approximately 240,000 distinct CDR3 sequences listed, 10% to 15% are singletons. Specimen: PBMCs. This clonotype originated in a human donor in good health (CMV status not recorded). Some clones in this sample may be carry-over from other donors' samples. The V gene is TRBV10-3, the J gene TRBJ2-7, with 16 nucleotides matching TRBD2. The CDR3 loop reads CAISGSPGLAGGNYEQYF. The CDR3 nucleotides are TGTGCCATCAGTGGATCTCCGGGACTAGCGGGGGGGAACTACGAGCAGTACTTC.